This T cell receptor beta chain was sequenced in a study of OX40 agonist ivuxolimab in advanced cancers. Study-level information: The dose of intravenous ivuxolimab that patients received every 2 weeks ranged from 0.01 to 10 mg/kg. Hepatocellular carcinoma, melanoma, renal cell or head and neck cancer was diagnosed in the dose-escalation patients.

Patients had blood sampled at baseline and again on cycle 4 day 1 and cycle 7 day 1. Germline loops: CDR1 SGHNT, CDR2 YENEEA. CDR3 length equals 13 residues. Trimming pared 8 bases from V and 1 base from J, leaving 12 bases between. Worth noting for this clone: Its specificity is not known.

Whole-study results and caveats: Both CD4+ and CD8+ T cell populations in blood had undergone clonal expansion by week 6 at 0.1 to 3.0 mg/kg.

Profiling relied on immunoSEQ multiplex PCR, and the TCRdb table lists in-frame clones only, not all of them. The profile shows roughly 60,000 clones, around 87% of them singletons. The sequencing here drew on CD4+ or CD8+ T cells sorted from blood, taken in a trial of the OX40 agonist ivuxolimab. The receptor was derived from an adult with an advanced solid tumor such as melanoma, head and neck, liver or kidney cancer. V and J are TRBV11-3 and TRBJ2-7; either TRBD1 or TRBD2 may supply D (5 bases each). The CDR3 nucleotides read TGTGCCAGCGCCAAGGGGACGTCCTACGAGCAGTACTTC. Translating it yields CASAKGTSYEQYF.